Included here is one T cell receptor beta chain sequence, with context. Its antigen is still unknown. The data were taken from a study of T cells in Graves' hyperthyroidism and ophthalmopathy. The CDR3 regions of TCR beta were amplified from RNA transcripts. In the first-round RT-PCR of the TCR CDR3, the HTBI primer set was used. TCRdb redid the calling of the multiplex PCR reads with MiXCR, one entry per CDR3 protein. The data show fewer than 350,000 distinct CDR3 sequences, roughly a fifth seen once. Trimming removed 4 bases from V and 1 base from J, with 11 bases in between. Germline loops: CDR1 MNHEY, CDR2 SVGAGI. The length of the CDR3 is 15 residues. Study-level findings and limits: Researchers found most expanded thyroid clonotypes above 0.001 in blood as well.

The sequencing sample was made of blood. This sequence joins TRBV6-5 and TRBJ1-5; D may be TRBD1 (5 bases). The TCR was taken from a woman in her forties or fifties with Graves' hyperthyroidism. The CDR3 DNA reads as TGTGCCAGCAGTTCCGGGGGAGCAAGCAATCAGCCCCAGCATTTT. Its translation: CASSSGGASNQPQHF.